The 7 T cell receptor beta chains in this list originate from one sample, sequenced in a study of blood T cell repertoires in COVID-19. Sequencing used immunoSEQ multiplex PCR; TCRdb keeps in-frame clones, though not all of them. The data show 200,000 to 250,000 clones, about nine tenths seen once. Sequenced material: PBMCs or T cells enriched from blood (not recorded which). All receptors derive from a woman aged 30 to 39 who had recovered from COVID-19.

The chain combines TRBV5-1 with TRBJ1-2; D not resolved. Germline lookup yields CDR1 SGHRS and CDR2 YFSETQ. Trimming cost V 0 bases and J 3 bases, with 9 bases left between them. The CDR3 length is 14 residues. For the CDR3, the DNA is TGCGCCAGCAGCTTGGTAGACATCGACTATGGCTACACCTTC. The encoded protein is CASSLVDIDYGYTF.

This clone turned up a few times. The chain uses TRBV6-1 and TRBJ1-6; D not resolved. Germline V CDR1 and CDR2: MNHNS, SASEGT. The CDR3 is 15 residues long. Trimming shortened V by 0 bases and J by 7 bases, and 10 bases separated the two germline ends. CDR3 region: CASSEAGRENSPLHF. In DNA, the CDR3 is TGTGCCAGCAGTGAAGCTGGACGGGAAAATTCACCCCTCCACTTT.

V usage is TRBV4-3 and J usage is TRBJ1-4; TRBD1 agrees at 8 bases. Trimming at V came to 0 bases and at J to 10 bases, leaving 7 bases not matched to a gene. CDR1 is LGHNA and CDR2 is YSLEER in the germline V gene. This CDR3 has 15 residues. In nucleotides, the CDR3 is TGCGCCAGCAGCCAAGATCACAGGGGGGATGCAAAACTGTTTTTT. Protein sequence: CASSQDHRGDAKLFF.

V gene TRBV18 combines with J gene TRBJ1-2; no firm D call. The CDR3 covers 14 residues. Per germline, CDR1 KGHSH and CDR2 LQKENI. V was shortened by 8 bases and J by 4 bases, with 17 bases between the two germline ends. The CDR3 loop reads CASHGATDGYGYTF. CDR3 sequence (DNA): TGTGCCAGCCACGGAGCAACCGACGGCTATGGCTACACCTTC.

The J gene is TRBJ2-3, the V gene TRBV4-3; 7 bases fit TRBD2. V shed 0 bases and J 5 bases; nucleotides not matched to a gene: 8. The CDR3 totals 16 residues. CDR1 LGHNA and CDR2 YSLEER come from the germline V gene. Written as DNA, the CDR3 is TGCGCCAGCAGCCAAGATGCAGCGGGGAGGAGAGATACGCAGTATTTT. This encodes CASSQDAAGRRDTQYF.

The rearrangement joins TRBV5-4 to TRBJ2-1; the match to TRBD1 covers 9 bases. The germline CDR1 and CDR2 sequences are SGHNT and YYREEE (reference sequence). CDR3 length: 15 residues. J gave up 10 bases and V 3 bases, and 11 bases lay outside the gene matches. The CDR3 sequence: CASSSGQGYGREQFF. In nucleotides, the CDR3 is TGTGCCAGCAGCTCGGGACAGGGCTATGGACGAGAGCAGTTCTTC.

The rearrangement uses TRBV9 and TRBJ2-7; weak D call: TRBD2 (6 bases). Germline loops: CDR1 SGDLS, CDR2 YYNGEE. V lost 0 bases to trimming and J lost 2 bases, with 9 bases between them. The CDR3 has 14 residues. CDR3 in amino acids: CASSVDGTPYEQYF. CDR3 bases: TGTGCCAGCAGCGTAGATGGGACTCCCTACGAGCAGTACTTC.